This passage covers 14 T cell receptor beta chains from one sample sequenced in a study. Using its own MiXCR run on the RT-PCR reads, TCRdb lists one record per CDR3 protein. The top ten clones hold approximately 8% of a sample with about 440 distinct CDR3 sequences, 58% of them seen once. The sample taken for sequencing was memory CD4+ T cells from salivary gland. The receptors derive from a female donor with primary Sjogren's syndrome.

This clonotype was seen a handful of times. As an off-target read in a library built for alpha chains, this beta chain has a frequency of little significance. The CDR3 loop reads CSAEESFTDTQYF. The CDR3 bases are TGCAGTGCTGAGGAAAGTTTCACAGATACGCAGTATTTT. This rearrangement joins TRBV20-1 to TRBJ2-3; D is ambiguous. The length of the CDR3 is 13 residues. CDR1 and CDR2 from the germline V gene are DFQATT and SNEGSKA (reference sequence). Between the trimmed V and J ends, which lost 5 bases and 2 bases, there was a span of 11 bases.

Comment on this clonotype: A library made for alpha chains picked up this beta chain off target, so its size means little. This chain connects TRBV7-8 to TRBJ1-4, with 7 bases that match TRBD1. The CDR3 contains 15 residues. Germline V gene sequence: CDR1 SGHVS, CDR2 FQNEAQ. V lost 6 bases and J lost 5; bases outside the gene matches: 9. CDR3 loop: CASSPDRVSNEKLFF. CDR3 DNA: TGTGCCAGCAGTCCTGACAGGGTATCAAATGAAAAACTGTTTTTT.

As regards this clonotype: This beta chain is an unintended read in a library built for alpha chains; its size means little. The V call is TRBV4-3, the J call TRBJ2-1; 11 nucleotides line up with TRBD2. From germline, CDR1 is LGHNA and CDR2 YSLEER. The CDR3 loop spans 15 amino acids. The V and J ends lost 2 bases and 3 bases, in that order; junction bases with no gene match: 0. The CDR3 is CASSQLAGGYNEQFF. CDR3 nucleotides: TGCGCCAGCAGCCAACTAGCGGGGGGCTACAATGAGCAGTTCTTC.

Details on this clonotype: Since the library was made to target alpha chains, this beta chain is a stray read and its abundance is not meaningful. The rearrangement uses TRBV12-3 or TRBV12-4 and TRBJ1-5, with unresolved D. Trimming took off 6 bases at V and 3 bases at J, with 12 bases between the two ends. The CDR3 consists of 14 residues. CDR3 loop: CASSFGVNNQPQHF. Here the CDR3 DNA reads TGTGCCAGCAGCTTCGGTGTCAACAATCAGCCCCAGCATTTT.

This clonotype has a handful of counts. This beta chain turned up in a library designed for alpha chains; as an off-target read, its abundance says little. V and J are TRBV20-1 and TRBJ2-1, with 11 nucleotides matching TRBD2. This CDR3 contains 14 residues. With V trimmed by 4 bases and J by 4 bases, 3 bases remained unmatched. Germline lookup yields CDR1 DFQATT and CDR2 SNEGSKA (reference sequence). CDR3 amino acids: CSAKGTSGYNEQFF. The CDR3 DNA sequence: TGCAGTGCTAAAGGGACTAGCGGATACAATGAGCAGTTCTTC.

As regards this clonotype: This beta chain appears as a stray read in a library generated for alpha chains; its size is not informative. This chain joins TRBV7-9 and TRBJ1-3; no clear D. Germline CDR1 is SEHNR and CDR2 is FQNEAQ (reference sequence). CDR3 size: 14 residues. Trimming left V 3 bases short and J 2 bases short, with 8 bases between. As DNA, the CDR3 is TGTGCCAGCAGCTTCCCCGGAACTGGAAACACCATATATTTT. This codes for CASSFPGTGNTIYF.

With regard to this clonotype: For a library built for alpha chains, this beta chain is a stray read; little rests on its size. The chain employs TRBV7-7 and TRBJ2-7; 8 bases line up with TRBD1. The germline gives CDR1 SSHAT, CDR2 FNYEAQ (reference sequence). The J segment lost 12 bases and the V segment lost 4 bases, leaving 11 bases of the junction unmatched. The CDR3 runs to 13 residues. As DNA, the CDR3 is TGTGCCAGCAGCTCGGATCGACAGGGGTTGCTGTACTTC. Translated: CASSSDRQGLLYF.

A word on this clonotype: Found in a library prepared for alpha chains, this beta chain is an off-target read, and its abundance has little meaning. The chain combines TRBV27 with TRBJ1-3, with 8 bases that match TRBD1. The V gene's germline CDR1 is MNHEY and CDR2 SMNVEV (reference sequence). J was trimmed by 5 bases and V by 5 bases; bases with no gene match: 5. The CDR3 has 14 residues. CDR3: CASSDRGRRNTIYF. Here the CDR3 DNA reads TGTGCCAGCAGTGACAGGGGCAGAAGAAACACCATATATTTT.

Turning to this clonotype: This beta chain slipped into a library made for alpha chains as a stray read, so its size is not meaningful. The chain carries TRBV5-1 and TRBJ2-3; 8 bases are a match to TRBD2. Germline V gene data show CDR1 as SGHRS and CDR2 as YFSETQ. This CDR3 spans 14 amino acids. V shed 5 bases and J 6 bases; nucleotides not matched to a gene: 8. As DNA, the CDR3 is TGCGCCAGCAGAGAGGTAGCGGGATCTGATACGCAGTATTTT. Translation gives CASREVAGSDTQYF.

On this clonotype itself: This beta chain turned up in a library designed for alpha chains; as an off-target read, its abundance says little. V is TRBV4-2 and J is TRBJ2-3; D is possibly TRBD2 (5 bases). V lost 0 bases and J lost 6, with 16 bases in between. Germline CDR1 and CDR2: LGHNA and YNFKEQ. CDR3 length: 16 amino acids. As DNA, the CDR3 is TGTGCCAGCAGCCAAGAACCCCCCCCTAGCATGGATACGCAGTATTTT. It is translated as CASSQEPPPSMDTQYF.

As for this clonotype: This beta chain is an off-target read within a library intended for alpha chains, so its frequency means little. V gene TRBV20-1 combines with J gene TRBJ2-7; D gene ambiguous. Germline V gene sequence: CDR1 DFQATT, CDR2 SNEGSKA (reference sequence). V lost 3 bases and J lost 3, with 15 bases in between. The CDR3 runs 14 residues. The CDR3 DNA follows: TGCAGTGCTAGTAAGCGCAGATACCTCTACGAGCAGTACTTC. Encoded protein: CSASKRRYLYEQYF.

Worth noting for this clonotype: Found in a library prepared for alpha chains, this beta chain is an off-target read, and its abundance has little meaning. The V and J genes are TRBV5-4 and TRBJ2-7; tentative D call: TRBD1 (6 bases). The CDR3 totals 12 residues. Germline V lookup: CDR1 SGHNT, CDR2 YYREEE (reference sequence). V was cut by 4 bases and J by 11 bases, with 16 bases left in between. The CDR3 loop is CASSQHRDTEYF. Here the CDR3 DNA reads TGTGCCAGCAGCCAACACCGGGACACGGAGTACTTC.

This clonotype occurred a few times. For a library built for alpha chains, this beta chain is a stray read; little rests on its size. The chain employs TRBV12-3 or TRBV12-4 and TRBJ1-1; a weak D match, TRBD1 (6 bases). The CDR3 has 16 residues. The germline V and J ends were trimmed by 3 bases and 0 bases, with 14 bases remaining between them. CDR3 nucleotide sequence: TGTGCCAGCAGTTTGGGCGGGAGGGGGGTGAACACTGAAGCTTTCTTT. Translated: CASSLGGRGVNTEAFF.

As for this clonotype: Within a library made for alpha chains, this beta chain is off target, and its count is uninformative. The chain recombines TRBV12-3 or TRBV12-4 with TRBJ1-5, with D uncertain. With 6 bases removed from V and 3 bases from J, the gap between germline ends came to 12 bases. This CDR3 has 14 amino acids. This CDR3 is CASSFGINNQPQHF. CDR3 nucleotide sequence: TGTGCCAGCAGCTTCGGTATCAACAATCAGCCCCAGCATTTT.